The subject of this entry is one T cell receptor beta chain. Its antigen is unknown. CD4+ T cells that had been cultured provided DNA sequenced with the Oncomine TCR Beta short-read assay. From cultured CD4+ T cells, genomic DNA was extracted. Using its own MiXCR run on the PCR reads, TCRdb lists one record per CDR3 protein. The table has several thousand distinct CDR3 sequences, around 17% seen once. This sample is part of a study of vaccination and CD4 T cells after COVID-19. Whole-study context: The authors used overlapping spike peptides from SARS-CoV-2, HCoV-NL63, HCoV-OC43 and HCoV-229E to stimulate cells.

Notes on the study in general: Researchers looked at relatively few convalescent patients and had no early post-infection timepoints.

Treatment noted: approximately 9-day PBMC culture with coronavirus spike peptide pools or control peptides (ViraFEST assay). The CDR3 runs to 14 residues. Deletions cut 4 bases from V and 4 bases from J, with 14 bases between. Germline V gives CDR1 SGHRS, CDR2 YFSETQ. Sequences were obtained from CD4+ T cells from blood, cultured in vitro. This sequence joins TRBV5-1 and TRBJ1-1, with D perhaps matching TRBD1 (5 bases). This sequence originates from a human donor who had recovered from COVID-19. CDR3 sequence (DNA): TGCGCCAGCAGCCCCCCCGGGACTATCACTGAAGCTTTCTTT. Translating gives CASSPPGTITEAFF.